Below, 5 T cell receptor beta chains from the same sample are listed, as sequenced in a study of T cells in Graves' hyperthyroidism and ophthalmopathy. Amplification yielded TCR beta CDR3 regions, with RNA transcripts as the source. RT-PCR in the first round (using the HTBI primer set) targeted the TCR CDR3. TCRdb passed the multiplex PCR reads through MiXCR, listing each CDR3 protein once. The table includes about 680,000 distinct CDR3 sequences, over 35% detected once. Source material: blood. The receptors derive from a woman between 40 and 55 years old with Graves' hyperthyroidism.

The chain combines TRBV20-1 with TRBJ1-3; unclear D gene. The CDR3 consists of 13 residues. The germline gives CDR1 DFQATT, CDR2 SNEGSKA (reference sequence). V shed 4 bases and J shed 8 bases, with 15 bases lying between them. The CDR3 region is CSAKGNYGYTIYF. CDR3 DNA: TGCAGTGCTAAAGGGAACTATGGCTACACCATATATTTT.

The chain combines TRBV6-5 with TRBJ1-1; D not resolved. The CDR3 consists of 13 residues. Trimming stripped 2 bases from V and 5 bases from J, with 9 bases between. Germline assignment: CDR1 MNHEY and CDR2 SVGAGI. The CDR3 spells CASSYRQRTEAFF. CDR3 bases: TGTGCCAGCAGTTACAGGCAGAGGACTGAAGCTTTCTTT.

Notes on this clonotype: A read error is possible here, since a much larger clone lies one base away. The chain employs TRBV20-1 and TRBJ2-5, with D possibly TRBD2 on 6 matching bases. Germline values: CDR1 DFQATT, CDR2 SNEGSKA (reference sequence). The CDR3 covers 13 residues. Trimming removed 0 bases at V and 3 bases at J, with 8 bases between. In DNA, the CDR3 is TGCAGTGCTAGAGATAGCGGAAAAGAGACCCAGTACTTC. Residues: CSARDSGKETQYF.

This clonotype was observed a handful of times. V is TRBV19 and J is TRBJ1-4; 10 bases are a match to TRBD1. This CDR3 has 19 amino acids. Germline values: CDR1 LNHDA, CDR2 SQIVND (reference sequence). The ends lost 5 bases at V and 7 bases at J; junction bases unmatched: 19. DNA of the CDR3: TGTGCCAGTAGTTCGCCCGGGACAGGGGTTTTTCCATCGAGTGAAAAACTGTTTTTT. It is translated as CASSSPGTGVFPSSEKLFF. Full variable domain (missing parts from reference TRBV19 and TRBJ1-4): DGGITQSPKYLFRKEGQNVTLSCEQNLNHDAMYWYRQDPGQGLRLIYYSQIVNDFQKGDIAEGYSVSREKKESFPLTVTSAQKNPTAFYLCASSSPGTGVFPSSEKLFFGSGTQLSVL.

The chain couples TRBV29-1 to TRBJ1-2; D is perhaps TRBD1 (5 bases). V was shortened by 5 bases and J by 6 bases, with 13 bases between the two germline ends. The CDR3 totals 12 residues. Germline values: CDR1 SQVTM, CDR2 ANQGSEA. The CDR3 reads CSVKGRTDGYTF. CDR3 bases: TGCAGCGTTAAGGGGCGAACGGATGGCTACACCTTC.